One sample yielded the 30 T cell receptor beta chains listed below, sequenced in a study of shared clonotypes between healthy human individuals. TCRdb keeps only in-frame clones here, not all; method: immunoSEQ multiplex PCR. In the table there are hundreds of thousands of clones, about 96% of which are singletons. The sequenced material came from naive CD4+ T cells sorted from blood. Subset here: CD45RA+ positively selected. These receptors were taken from a woman in her thirties in good health.

V and J are TRBV20-1 and TRBJ2-3; no definite D call. Trimming shortened V by 3 bases and J by 4 bases, and 5 bases separated the two germline ends. The CDR3 is 11 amino acids. In germline, CDR1 is DFQATT, CDR2 SNEGSKA (reference sequence). The CDR3 coding sequence is TGCAGTGCTAGGGCGGCAGATACGCAGTATTTT. Protein sequence: CSARAADTQYF.

This clone was recorded once. The V call is TRBV7-9, the J call TRBJ2-2; 9 bases are shared with TRBD2. The V and J ends lost 5 bases and 1 base, in that order; junction bases with no gene match: 14. The CDR3 covers 19 residues. CDR1 and CDR2 from the germline V gene are SEHNR and FQNEAQ (reference sequence). This CDR3 reads CASSLRLSGRRRNTGELFF. The CDR3 region has the DNA TGTGCCAGCAGCCTGCGGCTCAGCGGGAGGCGTCGGAACACCGGGGAGCTGTTTTTT. The full variable domain, completed using reference TRBV7-9 and TRBJ2-2, is DTGVSQNPRHKITKRGQNVTFRCDPISEHNRLYWYRQTLGQGPEFLTYFQNEAQLEKSRLLSDRFSAERPKGSFSTLEIQRTEQGDSAMYLCASSLRLSGRRRNTGELFFGEGSRLTVL.

The gene calls are TRBV5-1 and TRBJ2-1, with D tentatively TRBD1 (6 bases). The CDR3 spans 12 residues. Trimming removed 1 base at V and 8 bases at J, with 7 bases between. Germline values: CDR1 SGHRS, CDR2 YFSETQ. CDR3 region: CASSLTGYEQFF. Written as DNA, the CDR3 is TGCGCCAGCAGCTTGACAGGGTATGAGCAGTTCTTC. Looking up the rest from reference TRBV5-1 and TRBJ2-1 gives the full variable domain: KAGVTQTPRYLIKTRGQQVTLSCSPISGHRSVSWYQQTPGQGLQFLFEYFSETQRNKGNFPGRFSGRQFSNSRSEMNVSTLELGDSALYLCASSLTGYEQFFGPGTRLTVL.

The chain has TRBV7-2 and TRBJ2-7, with D tentatively TRBD2 (5 bases). This CDR3 is 12 amino acids long. The germline V gene has CDR1 SGHTA and CDR2 FQGNSA. V lost 7 bases and J lost 3, with 10 bases in between. CDR3 in DNA: TGTGCCAGCACCCCCAGCGGCTACGAGCAGTACTTC. Translation: CASTPSGYEQYF. The full variable domain, with the rest looked up from reference TRBV7-2 and TRBJ2-7, is GAGVSQSPSNKVTEKGKDVELRCDPISGHTALYWYRQSLGQGLEFLIYFQGNSAPDKSGLPSDRFSAERTGGSVSTLTIQRTQQEDSAVYLCASTPSGYEQYFGPGTRLTVT.

This clone was recorded once. The J gene is TRBJ2-1, the V gene TRBV5-1; 7 bases agree with TRBD2. With 5 bases clipped from V and 10 bases from J, the junction kept 6 bases outside the gene matches. This CDR3 is built from 12 residues. Germline CDR1 is SGHRS and CDR2 is YFSETQ. The CDR3 spells CASRTSSEEQFF. The CDR3 bases are TGCGCCAGCAGGACTAGCTCCGAGGAGCAGTTCTTC. Based on the CDR3 plus reference TRBV5-1 and TRBJ2-1, the full variable domain is KAGVTQTPRYLIKTRGQQVTLSCSPISGHRSVSWYQQTPGQGLQFLFEYFSETQRNKGNFPGRFSGRQFSNSRSEMNVSTLELGDSALYLCASRTSSEEQFFGPGTRLTVL.

CDR3 region: CASSATGGGTEAFF. For the CDR3, the DNA is TGTGCCAGCAGCGCGACAGGGGGAGGCACTGAAGCTTTCTTT. V usage is TRBV7-3 and J usage is TRBJ1-1; 9 bases match TRBD1. The germline gives CDR1 SGHTA, CDR2 FQGTGA. This CDR3 has 14 amino acids. V trimming: 5 bases; J trimming: 4 bases; junction bases outside the gene matches: 5. Full variable domain (remainder filled in from reference TRBV7-3 and TRBJ1-1): GAGVSQTPSNKVTEKGKYVELRCDPISGHTALYWYRQSLGQGPEFLIYFQGTGAADDSGLPNDRFFAVRPEGSVSTLKIQRTERGDSAVYLCASSATGGGTEAFFGQGTRLTVV.

V and J are TRBV29-1 and TRBJ2-2, with a tentative D call TRBD1 (5 bases). The germline gives CDR1 SQVTM, CDR2 ANQGSEA. V was trimmed by 6 bases and J by 2 bases, leaving 13 bases between them. The CDR3 is made up of 14 amino acids. CDR3 coding DNA: TGCAGCGTGGGGCCCCCCGGAAACACCGGGGAGCTGTTTTTT. This gives the protein CSVGPPGNTGELFF.

The chain carries TRBV5-1 and TRBJ2-1; 9 positions match TRBD1. The CDR3 spans 17 residues. V trimming: 4 bases; J trimming: 6 bases; junction bases outside the gene matches: 14. The germline V gene has CDR1 SGHRS and CDR2 YFSETQ. CDR3 in amino acids: CASSPGRDRVSPNEQFF. The CDR3 nucleotides are TGCGCCAGCAGCCCCGGGCGGGACAGGGTATCCCCCAATGAGCAGTTCTTC.

This chain joins TRBV7-6 and TRBJ2-5; 9 bases fit TRBD1. Germline CDR1 and CDR2: SGHVS and FNYEAQ. CDR3 size: 18 residues. V gave up 5 bases and J gave up 5 bases; unmatched junction bases: 18. CDR3 amino acids: CASSRLPNFRDRAETQYF. CDR3 bases: TGTGCCAGCAGCCGTCTTCCGAACTTCCGGGACAGGGCGGAGACCCAGTACTTC.

This chain links TRBV11-2 with TRBJ2-3, with TRBD1 matching over 8 bases. In germline, CDR1 is SGHAT, CDR2 FQNNGV. The junction had 12 bases not matched to a gene; V was cut back by 1 base and J by 6 bases. This CDR3 spans 17 amino acids. CDR3 sequence: CASSLGRGHIGVDTQYF. The CDR3 region has the DNA TGTGCCAGCAGCTTAGGCAGGGGGCATATCGGGGTCGATACGCAGTATTTT. The entire variable domain, with the rest obtained from reference TRBV11-2 and TRBJ2-3, is as follows: EAGVAQSPRYKIIEKRQSVAFWCNPISGHATLYWYQQILGQGPKLLIQFQNNGVVDDSQLPKDRFSAERLKGVDSTLKIQPAKLEDSAVYLCASSLGRGHIGVDTQYFGPGTRLTVL.

This sequence joins TRBV6-5 and TRBJ1-2; D is perhaps TRBD1 (5 bases). This CDR3 spans 16 amino acids. Germline V gene lookup returns CDR1 MNHEY and CDR2 SVGAGI. With 1 base removed from V and 8 bases from J, the gap between germline ends came to 20 bases. DNA for the CDR3: TGTGCCAGCAGTTACTTCGGGGGAAGGGGCGATTGGGGCTACACCTTC. It encodes CASSYFGGRGDWGYTF.

This chain uses TRBV6-5 with TRBJ1-3, with 10 bases lining up with TRBD1. This CDR3 has 15 amino acids. The germline CDR1 and CDR2 sequences are MNHEY and SVGAGI. The V and J ends lost 5 bases and 3 bases, in that order; junction bases with no gene match: 4. For the CDR3, the DNA is TGTGCCAGCAGTGCGGACAGGGGGAATGGAAACACCATATATTTT. Amino acid sequence: CASSADRGNGNTIYF.

With respect to this clone: The sample carries other DNA sequences with the same CDR3. The chain has TRBV28 and TRBJ1-6; D not resolved. This CDR3 has 13 amino acids. Germline assignment: CDR1 MDHEN and CDR2 SYDVKM. Trimming took off 8 bases at V and 4 bases at J, with 9 bases between the two ends. This CDR3 reads CASSSGYNSPLHF. CDR3 bases: TGTGCCAGCTCTAGTGGATATAATTCACCCCTCCACTTT.

The rearrangement links TRBV2 to TRBJ2-5; D remains unclear. The germline V gene has CDR1 SNHLY and CDR2 FYNNEI. CDR3 length: 11 residues. The V gene lost 5 bases and the J gene lost 2 bases, with 3 bases spanning the gap. CDR3 sequence (DNA): TGTGCCAGCAGTATTCAAGAGACCCAGTACTTC. Translation gives CASSIQETQYF.

This chain connects TRBV30 to TRBJ2-1; 7 bases are a match to TRBD1. The CDR3 extends over 14 amino acids. Germline V gives CDR1 GTSNPN, CDR2 SVGIG (reference sequence). The junction had 8 bases not matched to a gene; V was cut back by 6 bases and J by 3 bases. The CDR3 loop reads CACLPGTDYNEQFF. In DNA form, the CDR3 reads TGTGCCTGTCTACCCGGGACAGACTACAATGAGCAGTTCTTC.

This rearrangement joins TRBV19 to TRBJ2-7; TRBD1 matches at 11 bases. The CDR3 extends over 13 amino acids. CDR1 is LNHDA, CDR2 SQIVND, per germline (reference sequence). Trimming cost V 9 bases and J 4 bases; bases outside gene matches: 5. The CDR3 DNA reads as TGTGCCAGCGCGGGACAGGGGGAGTACGAGCAGTACTTC. Translation: CASAGQGEYEQYF.

The rearrangement uses TRBV4-1 and TRBJ2-3; D possibly matches TRBD1 or TRBD2 (5 bases each). The V gene's germline CDR1 is MGHRA and CDR2 YSYEKL. CDR3 length: 18 residues. With 0 bases removed from V and 2 bases from J, the gap between germline ends came to 18 bases. Here the CDR3 reads CASSQDPGGTGPTDTQYF. CDR3 in DNA: TGCGCCAGCAGCCAAGATCCAGGTGGAACGGGACCCACAGATACGCAGTATTTT.

The chain has TRBV28 and TRBJ2-5; D call uncertain. The CDR3 totals 11 residues. Trimming removed 6 bases at V and 5 bases at J, with 7 bases between. Germline-derived CDR1 and CDR2 are MDHEN and SYDVKM. The CDR3 DNA sequence: TGTGCCAGCAGCCGTGGGGAGACCCAGTACTTC. It is translated as CASSRGETQYF.

The chain couples TRBV19 to TRBJ2-7; D call uncertain. V gave up 3 bases and J gave up 2 bases, with 14 bases separating them. The CDR3 sequence is 15 residues long. Germline values: CDR1 LNHDA, CDR2 SQIVND (reference sequence). In nucleotides, the CDR3 is TGTGCCAGTAGTATCATAACGGGTACCACCTACGAGCAGTACTTC. Translating gives CASSIITGTTYEQYF.

CDR3 protein: CASRTDLSSYNSPLHF. The CDR3 DNA reads as TGCGCCAGCAGAACCGACCTGAGCTCCTATAATTCACCCCTCCACTTT. The J gene is TRBJ1-6, the V gene TRBV5-1; unclear D gene. The CDR3 has 16 amino acids. V lost 5 bases to trimming and J lost 0 bases, with 12 bases between them. Germline assignment: CDR1 SGHRS and CDR2 YFSETQ.

The chain is built from TRBV19 and TRBJ2-1; 8 nucleotides align to TRBD2. The CDR3 spans 15 residues. V shed 5 bases, J shed 7 bases, and the junction held 10 bases outside the gene matches. CDR1 and CDR2 from the germline V gene are LNHDA and SQIVND (reference sequence). DNA of the CDR3: TGTGCCAGTAGTCCACGCGGACTAGCTGAAAATGAGCAGTTCTTC. Residues: CASSPRGLAENEQFF.

J is TRBJ2-5 and V is TRBV4-1; D gene uncertain. This CDR3 has 9 residues. Trimming removed 2 bases from V and 8 bases from J, with 0 bases in between. In germline, CDR1 is MGHRA, CDR2 YSYEKL. This CDR3 reads CASSQTQYF. The CDR3 DNA follows: TGCGCCAGCAGCCAAACCCAGTACTTC.

The rearrangement joins TRBV10-3 to TRBJ2-3; no reliable D call. Germline V gives CDR1 ENHRY, CDR2 SYGVKD. The CDR3 loop spans 12 amino acids. Between the trimmed V and J ends, which lost 0 bases and 4 bases, there was a span of 2 bases. CDR3 nucleotide sequence: TGTGCCATCAGTGAGTCCCCAGATACGCAGTATTTT. Translated: CAISESPDTQYF.

The V call is TRBV6-1, the J call TRBJ2-7; possible D gene TRBD1, 6 bases. This CDR3 comprises 14 residues. Germline CDR1 and CDR2: MNHNS and SASEGT. Trimming cost V 3 bases and J 0 bases, with 9 bases left between them. The CDR3 region is CASSEAGASYEQYF. The DNA of the CDR3 is TGTGCCAGCAGTGAGGCAGGGGCCTCCTACGAGCAGTACTTC.

The chain links TRBV5-1 to TRBJ2-1, with 11 positions matching TRBD2. This CDR3 contains 13 residues. The V and J ends lost 5 bases and 8 bases, in that order; junction bases with no gene match: 3. The germline V gene has CDR1 SGHRS and CDR2 YFSETQ. For the CDR3, the DNA is TGCGCCAGCAGGACTAGCGGGGCTGATGAGCAGTTCTTC. It is translated as CASRTSGADEQFF.

The rearrangement links TRBV6-6 to TRBJ1-3, with 8 nucleotides matching TRBD1. V shed 4 bases and J 1 base; nucleotides not matched to a gene: 6. CDR1 is MNHNY, CDR2 SVGAGI, per germline (reference sequence). CDR3 size: 16 residues. CDR3 in amino acids: CASSLPQGASGNTIYF. CDR3 sequence (DNA): TGTGCCAGCAGTTTGCCCCAGGGGGCTTCTGGAAACACCATATATTTT.

This clone appeared a single time. The chain uses TRBV15 and TRBJ2-5, with 7 bases fitting TRBD1. The J call could be wrong; TRBJ2-7 is a better fit for the DNA end. Per the germline V gene, CDR1 is LNHNV and CDR2 is YYDKDF (reference sequence). CDR3 length: 16 amino acids. The CDR3 DNA reads TGTGCCACCAGCAGACGACAGGGTAGCCTATATGGCGAGCAGTACTTC. This sequence encodes CATSRRQGSLYGEQYF.

The V call is TRBV5-1, the J call TRBJ1-4; 8 nucleotides match TRBD1. Germline assignment: CDR1 SGHRS and CDR2 YFSETQ. The V segment lost 2 bases and the J segment 3 bases; nucleotides outside the gene matches: 6. This CDR3 is 16 amino acids long. The CDR3 reads CASSFFGQGSNEKLFF. CDR3 nucleotides: TGCGCCAGCAGCTTCTTTGGACAGGGCTCTAATGAAAAACTGTTTTTT.

This rearrangement joins TRBV27 to TRBJ2-4; 10 bases line up with TRBD1. CDR1 is MNHEY, CDR2 SMNVEV, per germline (reference sequence). The CDR3 length is 20 residues. V shed 7 bases and J 1 base; nucleotides not matched to a gene: 19. The CDR3 coding sequence is TGTGCCAGCATCCTCCCGGGGACAGGGGTTGCCGTGTTGGCCAAAAACATTCAGTACTTC. It yields the protein CASILPGTGVAVLAKNIQYF.

The rearrangement links TRBV4-2 to TRBJ2-5, with TRBD2 matching over 8 bases. This CDR3 has 15 amino acids. Trimming removed 3 bases from V and 6 bases from J; junction bases left unmatched: 9. Germline assignment: CDR1 LGHNA and CDR2 YNFKEQ. CDR3 sequence reads: CASSHLGTSVKTQYF. The CDR3 bases are TGTGCCAGCAGCCATCTCGGGACTAGTGTGAAGACCCAGTACTTC.